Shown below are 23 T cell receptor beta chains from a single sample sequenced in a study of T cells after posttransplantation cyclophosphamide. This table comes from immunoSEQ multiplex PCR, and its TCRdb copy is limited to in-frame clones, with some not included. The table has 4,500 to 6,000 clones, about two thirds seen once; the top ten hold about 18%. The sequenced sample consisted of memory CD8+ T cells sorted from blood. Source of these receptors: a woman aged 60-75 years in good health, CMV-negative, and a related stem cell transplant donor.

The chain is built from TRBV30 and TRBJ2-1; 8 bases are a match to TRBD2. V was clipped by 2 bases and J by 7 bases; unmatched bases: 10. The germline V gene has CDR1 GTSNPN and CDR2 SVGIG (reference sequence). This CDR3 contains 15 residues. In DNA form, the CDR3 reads TGTGCCTGGAGTCGGCAAGCGGGGGACTTGAATGAGCAGTTCTTC. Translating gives CAWSRQAGDLNEQFF.

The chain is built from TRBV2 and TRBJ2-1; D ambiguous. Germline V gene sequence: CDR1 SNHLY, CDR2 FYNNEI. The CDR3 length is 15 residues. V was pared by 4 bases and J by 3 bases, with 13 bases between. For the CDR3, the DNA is TGTGCCAGCAGTGCTAGTTCTGGGTTCTACAATGAGCAGTTCTTC. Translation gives CASSASSGFYNEQFF. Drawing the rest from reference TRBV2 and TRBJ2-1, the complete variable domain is EPEVTQTPSHQVTQMGQEVILRCVPISNHLYFYWYRQILGQKVEFLVSFYNNEISEKSEIFDDQFSVERPDGSNFTLKIRSTKLEDSAMYFCASSASSGFYNEQFFGPGTRLTVL.

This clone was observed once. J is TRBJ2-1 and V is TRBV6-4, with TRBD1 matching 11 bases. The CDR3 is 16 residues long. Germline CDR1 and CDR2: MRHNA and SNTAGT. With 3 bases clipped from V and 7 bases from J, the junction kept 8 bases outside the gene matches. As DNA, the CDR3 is TGTGCCAGCAGTGATTCGGGACAGGGGGATCTGAATGAGCAGTTCTTC. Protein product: CASSDSGQGDLNEQFF.

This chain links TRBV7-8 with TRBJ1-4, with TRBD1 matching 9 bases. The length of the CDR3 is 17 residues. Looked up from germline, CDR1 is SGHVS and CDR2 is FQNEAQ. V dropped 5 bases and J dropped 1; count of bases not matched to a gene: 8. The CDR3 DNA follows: TGTGCCAGCAGCCTCCGGGGACAGGGAGGAACTAATGAAAAACTGTTTTTT. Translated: CASSLRGQGGTNEKLFF.

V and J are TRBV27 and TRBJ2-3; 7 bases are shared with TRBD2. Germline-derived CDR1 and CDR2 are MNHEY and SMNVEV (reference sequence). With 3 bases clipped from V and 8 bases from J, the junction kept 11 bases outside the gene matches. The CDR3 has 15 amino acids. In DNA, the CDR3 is TGTGCCAGCAGTTTGGGCGGGACTACGACGGGTACGCAGTATTTT. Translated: CASSLGGTTTGTQYF.

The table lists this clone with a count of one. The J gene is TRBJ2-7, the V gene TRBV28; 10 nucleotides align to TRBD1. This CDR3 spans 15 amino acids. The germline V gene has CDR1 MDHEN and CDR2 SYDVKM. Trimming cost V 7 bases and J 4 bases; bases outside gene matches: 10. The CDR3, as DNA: TGTGCCAGCACCTCCCCCCGGGACAGGGGATACGAGCAGTACTTC. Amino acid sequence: CASTSPRDRGYEQYF. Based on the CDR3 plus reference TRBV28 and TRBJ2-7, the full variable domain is DVKVTQSSRYLVKRTGEKVFLECVQDMDHENMFWYRQDPGLGLRLIYFSYDVKMKEKGDIPEGYSVSREKKERFSLILESASTNQTSMYLCASTSPRDRGYEQYFGPGTRLTVT.

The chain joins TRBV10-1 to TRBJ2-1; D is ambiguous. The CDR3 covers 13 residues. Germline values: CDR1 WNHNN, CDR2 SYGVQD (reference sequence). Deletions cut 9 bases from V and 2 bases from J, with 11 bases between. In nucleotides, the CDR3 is TGCGCCAGTTCAGGTGGCCCCTACAATGAGCAGTTCTTC. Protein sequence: CASSGGPYNEQFF.

The CDR3 nucleotides are TGTGCCAGCAGTCTAGGGGGGACTAGTGGAGGCGAGCAGTACTTC. Its protein product is CASSLGGTSGGEQYF. The chain is built from TRBV27 and TRBJ2-7; 8 bases are shared with TRBD2. Germline V gene lookup returns CDR1 MNHEY and CDR2 SMNVEV (reference sequence). The junction had 12 bases not matched to a gene; V was cut back by 5 bases and J by 6 bases. The CDR3 has 15 amino acids.

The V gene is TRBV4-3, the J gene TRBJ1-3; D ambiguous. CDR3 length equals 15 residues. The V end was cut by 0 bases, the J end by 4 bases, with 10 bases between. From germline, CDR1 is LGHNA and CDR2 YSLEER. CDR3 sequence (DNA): TGCGCCAGCAGCCAAGATCCAGGAAGAGGAAACACCATATATTTT. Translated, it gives CASSQDPGRGNTIYF.

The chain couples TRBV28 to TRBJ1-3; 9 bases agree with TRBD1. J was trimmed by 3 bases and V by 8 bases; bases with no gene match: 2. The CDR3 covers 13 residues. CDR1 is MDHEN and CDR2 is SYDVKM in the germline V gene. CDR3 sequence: CASRGQGGNTIYF. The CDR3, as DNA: TGTGCCAGCCGGGGACAGGGTGGAAACACCATATATTTT.

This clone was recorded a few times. For the CDR3, the DNA is TGTGCCAGCAGTTACTCGAGTAACAATGAGCAGTTCTTC. It translates to CASSYSSNNEQFF. This rearrangement joins TRBV6-5 to TRBJ2-1; D gene unclear. This CDR3 contains 13 residues. The V end was cut by 0 bases, the J end by 5 bases, with 5 bases between. CDR1 is MNHEY and CDR2 is SVGAGI in the germline V gene.

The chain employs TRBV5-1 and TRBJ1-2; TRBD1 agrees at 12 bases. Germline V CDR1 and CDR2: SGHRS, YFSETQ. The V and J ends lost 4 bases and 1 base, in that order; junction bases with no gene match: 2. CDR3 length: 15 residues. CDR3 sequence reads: CASSGTGGGNYGYTF. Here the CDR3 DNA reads TGCGCCAGCAGCGGGACAGGGGGCGGTAACTATGGCTACACCTTC.

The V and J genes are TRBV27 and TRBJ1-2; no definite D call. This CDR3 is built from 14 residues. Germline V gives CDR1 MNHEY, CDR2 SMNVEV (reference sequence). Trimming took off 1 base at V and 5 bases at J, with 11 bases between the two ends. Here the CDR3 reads CASSLYPGAYGYTF. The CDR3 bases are TGTGCCAGCAGTTTATATCCCGGAGCGTATGGCTACACCTTC.

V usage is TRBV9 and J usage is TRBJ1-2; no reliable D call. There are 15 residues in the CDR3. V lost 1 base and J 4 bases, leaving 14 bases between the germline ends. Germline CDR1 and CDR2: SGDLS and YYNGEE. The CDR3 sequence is CASSVSTEGRYGYTF. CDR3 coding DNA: TGTGCCAGCAGCGTATCCACAGAGGGCCGCTATGGCTACACCTTC.

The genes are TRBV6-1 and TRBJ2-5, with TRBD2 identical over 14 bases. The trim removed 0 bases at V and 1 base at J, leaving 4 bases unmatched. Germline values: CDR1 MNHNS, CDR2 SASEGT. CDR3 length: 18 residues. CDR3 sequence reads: CASSEAGTSGGLQETQYF. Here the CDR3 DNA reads TGTGCCAGCAGTGAAGCCGGGACTAGCGGGGGACTCCAAGAGACCCAGTACTTC.

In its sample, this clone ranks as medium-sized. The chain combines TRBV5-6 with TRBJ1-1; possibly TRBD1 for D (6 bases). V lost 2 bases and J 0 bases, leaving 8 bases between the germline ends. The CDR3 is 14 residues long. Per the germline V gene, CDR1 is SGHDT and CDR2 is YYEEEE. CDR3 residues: CASSFWTVNTEAFF. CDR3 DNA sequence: TGTGCCAGCAGCTTCTGGACAGTGAACACTGAAGCTTTCTTT.

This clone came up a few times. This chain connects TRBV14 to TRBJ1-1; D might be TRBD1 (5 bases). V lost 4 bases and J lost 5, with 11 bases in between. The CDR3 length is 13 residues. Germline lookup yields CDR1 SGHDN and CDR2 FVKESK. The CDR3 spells CASSLGRGTEAFF. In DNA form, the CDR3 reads TGTGCCAGCAGCCTAGGACGGGGGACTGAAGCTTTCTTT.

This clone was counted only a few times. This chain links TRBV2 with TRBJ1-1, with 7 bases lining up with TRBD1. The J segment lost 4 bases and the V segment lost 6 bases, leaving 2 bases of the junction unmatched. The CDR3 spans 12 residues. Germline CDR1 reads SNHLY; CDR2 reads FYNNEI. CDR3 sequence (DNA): TGTGCCAGCAGCCCAGGGGGCACTGAAGCTTTCTTT. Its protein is CASSPGGTEAFF.

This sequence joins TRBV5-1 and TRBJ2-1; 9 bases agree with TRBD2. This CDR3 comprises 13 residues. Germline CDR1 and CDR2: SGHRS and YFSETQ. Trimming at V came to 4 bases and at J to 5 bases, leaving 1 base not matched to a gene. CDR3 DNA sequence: TGCGCCAGCAGCCCTAGCGGGAACAATGAGCAGTTCTTC. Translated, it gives CASSPSGNNEQFF.

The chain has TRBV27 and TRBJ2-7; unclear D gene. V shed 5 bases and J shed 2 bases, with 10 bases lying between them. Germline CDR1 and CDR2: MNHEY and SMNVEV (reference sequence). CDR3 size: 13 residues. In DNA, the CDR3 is TGTGCCAGCAGTGACGACTTGACCTACGAGCAGTACTTC. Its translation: CASSDDLTYEQYF.

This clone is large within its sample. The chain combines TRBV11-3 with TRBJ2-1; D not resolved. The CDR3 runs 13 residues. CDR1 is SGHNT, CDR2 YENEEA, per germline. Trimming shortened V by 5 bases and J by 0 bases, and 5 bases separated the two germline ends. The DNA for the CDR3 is TGTGCCAGCAGCAAGAGCTCCTACAATGAGCAGTTCTTC. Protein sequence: CASSKSSYNEQFF.

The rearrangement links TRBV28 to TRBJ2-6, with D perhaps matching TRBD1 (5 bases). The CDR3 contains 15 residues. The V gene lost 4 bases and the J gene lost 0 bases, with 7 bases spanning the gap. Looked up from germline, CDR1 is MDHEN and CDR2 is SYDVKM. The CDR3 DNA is TGTGCCAGCAGTTCCGGACACTCTGGGGCCAACGTCCTGACTTTC. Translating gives CASSSGHSGANVLTF.

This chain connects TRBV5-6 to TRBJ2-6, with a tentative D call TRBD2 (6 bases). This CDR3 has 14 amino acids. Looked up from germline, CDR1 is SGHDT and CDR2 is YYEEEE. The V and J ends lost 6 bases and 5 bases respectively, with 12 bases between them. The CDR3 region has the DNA TGTGCCAGCACCGTGGGGGGTAGGGCCAACGTCCTGACTTTC. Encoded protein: CASTVGGRANVLTF.